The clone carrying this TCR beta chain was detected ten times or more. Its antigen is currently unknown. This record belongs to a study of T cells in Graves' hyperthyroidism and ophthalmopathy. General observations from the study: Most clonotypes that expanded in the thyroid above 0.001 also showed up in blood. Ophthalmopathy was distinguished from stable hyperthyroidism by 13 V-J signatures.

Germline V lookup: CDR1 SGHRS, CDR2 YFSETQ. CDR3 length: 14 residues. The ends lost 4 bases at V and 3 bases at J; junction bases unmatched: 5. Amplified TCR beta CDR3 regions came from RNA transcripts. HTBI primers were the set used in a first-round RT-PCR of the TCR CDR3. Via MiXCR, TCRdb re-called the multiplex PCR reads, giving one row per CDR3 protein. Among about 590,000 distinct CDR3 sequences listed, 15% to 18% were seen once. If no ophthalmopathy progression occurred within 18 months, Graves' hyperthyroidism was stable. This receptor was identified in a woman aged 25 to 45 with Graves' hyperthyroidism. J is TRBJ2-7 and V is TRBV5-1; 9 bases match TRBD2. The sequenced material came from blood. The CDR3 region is CASSAIAGDYEQYF. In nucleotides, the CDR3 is TGCGCCAGCAGCGCGATAGCGGGAGACTACGAGCAGTACTTC.